The present T cell receptor (beta chain) was sequenced within a study of shared clonotypes between healthy human individuals. At a deep level, the assay was run. TCRdb's copy holds only in-frame clones and misses some; the assay was immunoSEQ multiplex PCR. The sample gives 650,000 to 700,000 clones, 80% to 95% of which show up once; 30% to 40% is in the top ten. The CDR3 has 12 amino acids. Trimming removed 9 bases at V and 7 bases at J, with 16 bases between. Germline CDR1 and CDR2: LNHDA and SQIVND (reference sequence). The rearrangement uses TRBV19 and TRBJ2-7; tentative D call: TRBD2 (6 bases). Input material: memory CD8+ T cells from PBMCs. Indicated subset: CD45RO+ cells pooled with CCR7-negative TemRA cells. The TCR comes from a young man in good health. Some clones in this sample may be carry-over from other donors' samples. The CDR3 region has the DNA TGTGCCAGCGGCGGGGCTAGCGAGGAGCAGTACTTC. The encoded protein is CASGGASEEQYF.